Each of the 25 T cell receptor beta chains below was sequenced from the same sample in a study of blood T cell repertoires in COVID-19. Sequenced by immunoSEQ multiplex PCR; TCRdb stores in-frame clones only, minus some. The sample gives tens of thousands of clones, over 70% of which show up once; around 8% is in the top ten. What was sequenced was peripheral blood. All receptors come from a man aged 45-65 years with active COVID-19.

The V and J genes are TRBV7-2 and TRBJ1-3; D possibly corresponds to TRBD1 (5 bases). Germline CDR1 is SGHTA and CDR2 is FQGNSA. V dropped 4 bases and J dropped 0 bases, with 22 bases sitting between them. The CDR3 has 19 amino acids. CDR3 in amino acids: CASSSPPIRAGDSGNTIYF. DNA of the CDR3: TGTGCCAGCAGCTCTCCCCCCATCAGGGCAGGCGACTCTGGAAACACCATATATTTT.

V is TRBV28 and J is TRBJ1-2; D remains ambiguous. CDR1 is MDHEN, CDR2 SYDVKM, per germline. The CDR3 has 12 amino acids. The V end lost 4 bases, the J end lost 7 bases, and 10 bases lay between the germline ends. DNA for the CDR3: TGTGCCAGCAGTTATGAACTTCGTGGCTACACCTTC. This codes for CASSYELRGYTF.

The CDR3 nucleotides are TGTGCCAGCAGCTTACAGGGCTCTGGAAACACCATATATTTT. Its translation is CASSLQGSGNTIYF. The V gene is TRBV7-2, the J gene TRBJ1-3; perhaps TRBD1 as D (5 bases). This CDR3 has 14 residues. Looked up from germline, CDR1 is SGHTA and CDR2 is FQGNSA. Between the trimmed V and J ends, which lost 2 bases and 0 bases, there was a span of 5 bases.

V gene TRBV2 combines with J gene TRBJ1-2; 7 bases agree with TRBD1. CDR3 length: 14 residues. The trim removed 1 base at V and 8 bases at J, leaving 7 bases unmatched. Germline assignment: CDR1 SNHLY and CDR2 FYNNEI. The CDR3 DNA reads as TGTGCCAGCAGTGAAGGAGGGGGCGCTAAGGGCTACACCTTC. Its translation: CASSEGGGAKGYTF. Variable domain in full (rest from reference TRBV2 and TRBJ1-2): EPEVTQTPSHQVTQMGQEVILRCVPISNHLYFYWYRQILGQKVEFLVSFYNNEISEKSEIFDDQFSVERPDGSNFTLKIRSTKLEDSAMYFCASSEGGGAKGYTFGSGTRLTVV.

The genes are TRBV6-2 or TRBV6-3 and TRBJ2-1; D is ambiguous. Germline CDR1 reads MNHEY; CDR2 reads SVGEGT. The ends were cut back, 6 bases at V and 10 bases at J, with 13 bases in the middle. The CDR3 loop spans 12 amino acids. This chain's CDR3 is CASSLFTSEQFF. The CDR3 DNA sequence: TGTGCCAGCAGCCTCTTTACATCGGAGCAGTTCTTC.

The gene calls are TRBV29-1 and TRBJ1-2; 10 nucleotides match TRBD1. Trimming took 3 bases from V and 4 from J; bases not matched to a gene: 8. CDR1 is SQVTM and CDR2 is ANQGSEA in the germline V gene. The CDR3 sequence is 15 residues long. The DNA for the CDR3 is TGCAGCGTTGAGCCCCGGACAGGGGGTTTCTATGGCTACACCTTC. This sequence encodes CSVEPRTGGFYGYTF.

The chain joins TRBV4-3 to TRBJ2-7; D uncertain. V lost 2 bases to trimming and J lost 2 bases, with 13 bases between them. The CDR3 runs 15 residues. Germline CDR1 LGHNA, CDR2 YSLEER. The CDR3 DNA reads TGCGCCAGCAGCCAAAGCAACGGAGCCCCCTACGAGCAGTACTTC. Its protein is CASSQSNGAPYEQYF.

This rearrangement joins TRBV5-1 to TRBJ2-2; 9 nucleotides align to TRBD1. The germline gives CDR1 SGHRS, CDR2 YFSETQ. The CDR3 spans 13 residues. Trimming took 3 bases from V and 6 from J; bases not matched to a gene: 0. CDR3 protein: CASSWDRAGELFF. CDR3 DNA sequence: TGCGCCAGCAGCTGGGACAGGGCCGGGGAGCTGTTTTTT. The entire variable domain, with the rest obtained from reference TRBV5-1 and TRBJ2-2, is as follows: KAGVTQTPRYLIKTRGQQVTLSCSPISGHRSVSWYQQTPGQGLQFLFEYFSETQRNKGNFPGRFSGRQFSNSRSEMNVSTLELGDSALYLCASSWDRAGELFFGEGSRLTVL.

This sequence joins TRBV3-1 (or the pseudogene TRBV3-2) and TRBJ1-3, with D perhaps TRBD1 (5 bases). Per germline, CDR1 LGHDT and CDR2 YNNKEL (reference sequence). This CDR3 comprises 15 residues. Trimming took off 4 bases at V and 4 bases at J, with 14 bases between the two ends. The CDR3 DNA reads TGTGCCAGCAGCCCCTGGAGACAGAGAGGAAACACCATATATTTT. Translation: CASSPWRQRGNTIYF.

The V and J genes are TRBV10-3 and TRBJ1-1, with a weak D call TRBD1 (5 bases). Trimming removed 4 bases from V and 0 bases from J, with 15 bases in between. The CDR3 loop spans 16 amino acids. Germline CDR1 reads ENHRY; CDR2 reads SYGVKD. CDR3 in amino acids: CAISGTGPGLNTEAFF. Written as DNA, the CDR3 is TGTGCCATCAGTGGGACGGGTCCAGGGCTGAACACTGAAGCTTTCTTT.

This chain uses TRBV6-5 with TRBJ1-2; D might be TRBD1 (6 bases). V lost 8 bases to trimming and J lost 3 bases, with 16 bases between them. Germline V CDR1 and CDR2: MNHEY, SVGAGI. This CDR3 region has 14 residues. The CDR3 reads CASAKPRGDYGYTF. The CDR3 DNA is TGTGCCAGCGCGAAGCCCAGGGGAGACTATGGCTACACCTTC.

There are a few counts of this clone. The chain joins TRBV28 to TRBJ2-7, with TRBD1 matching 7 bases. The CDR3 totals 13 residues. Losses at the gene ends were 6 bases for V and 5 bases for J; bases not matched to a gene: 7. Per the germline V gene, CDR1 is MDHEN and CDR2 is SYDVKM. The chain's CDR3 is CASRLTGDHEQYF. For the CDR3, the DNA is TGTGCCAGCAGACTCACAGGGGACCACGAGCAGTACTTC.

This clone was detected only a few times. V is TRBV10-2 and J is TRBJ1-6; TRBD1 matches 11 bases. The CDR3 length is 16 residues. After removal of 3 bases from V and 6 bases from J, the junction contained 4 bases not matched to a gene. CDR1 WSHSY and CDR2 SAAADI come from the germline V gene. This CDR3 is CASSDRDRGFNSPLHF. CDR3 DNA: TGCGCCAGCAGTGACCGGGACAGGGGGTTTAATTCACCCCTCCACTTT.

In the case of this clone: Other DNA sequences in the same sample also yield this CDR3. The chain carries TRBV5-4 and TRBJ2-2, with unresolved D. CDR3 length: 14 amino acids. V lost 0 bases and J lost 1, with 4 bases in between. The germline gives CDR1 SGHNT, CDR2 YYREEE (reference sequence). CDR3 residues: CASSLDRNTGELFF. The CDR3 nucleotides read TGTGCCAGCAGCTTGGACAGGAACACCGGGGAGCTGTTTTTT. The complete variable domain, with remaining parts taken from reference TRBV5-4 and TRBJ2-2, reads ETGVTQSPTHLIKTRGQQVTLRCSSQSGHNTVSWYQQALGQGPQFIFQYYREEENGRGNFPPRFSGLQFPNYSSELNVNALELDDSALYLCASSLDRNTGELFFGEGSRLTVL.

The CDR3 region has the DNA TGTGCCAGCAGCTTCAGGGGCGGCTATGGCTACACCTTC. Translated: CASSFRGGYGYTF. The chain links TRBV7-9 to TRBJ1-2; weak D call: TRBD1 (6 bases). Germline lookup yields CDR1 SEHNR and CDR2 FQNEAQ (reference sequence). This CDR3 region has 13 residues. Trimming pared 3 bases from V and 4 bases from J, leaving 9 bases between. The whole variable domain, filled in from reference TRBV7-9 and TRBJ1-2, reads DTGVSQNPRHKITKRGQNVTFRCDPISEHNRLYWYRQTLGQGPEFLTYFQNEAQLEKSRLLSDRFSAERPKGSFSTLEIQRTEQGDSAMYLCASSFRGGYGYTFGSGTRLTVV.

This chain links TRBV11-2 with TRBJ1-6, with TRBD1 identical over 8 bases. The CDR3 is 15 amino acids. V shed 1 base, J shed 6 bases, and the junction held 2 bases outside the gene matches. Germline CDR1 SGHAT, CDR2 FQNNGV. CDR3 DNA sequence: TGTGCCAGCAGCTTAGCAGGGGGCCCTAATTCACCCCTCCACTTT. It codes for CASSLAGGPNSPLHF.

This clone appeared a few times. V usage is TRBV29-1 and J usage is TRBJ2-3, with 10 bases matching TRBD2. The CDR3 contains 14 residues. V trimming: 6 bases; J trimming: 6 bases; junction bases outside the gene matches: 9. Germline V gene sequence: CDR1 SQVTM, CDR2 ANQGSEA. CDR3 bases: TGCAGCGTGCTAAGCGGGGGGGCGTCTGATACGCAGTATTTT. Amino acid sequence: CSVLSGGASDTQYF.

A few counts support this clone. The chain carries TRBV27 and TRBJ2-7, with 7 nucleotides matching TRBD2. CDR1 and CDR2 (germline): MNHEY, SMNVEV (reference sequence). Trimming removed 4 bases from V and 5 bases from J; junction bases left unmatched: 8. This CDR3 has 14 amino acids. CDR3 residues: CASSSRSGLDEQYF. The DNA for the CDR3 is TGTGCCAGCAGTTCCCGTAGCGGGTTGGACGAGCAGTACTTC.

The CDR3 region is CSVERAGVYWGNEQFF. In DNA form, the CDR3 reads TGCAGCGTTGAACGTGCGGGAGTGTATTGGGGGAATGAGCAGTTCTTC. V gene TRBV29-1 combines with J gene TRBJ2-1; 7 nucleotides match TRBD2. The CDR3 length is 16 residues. The junction had 14 bases not matched to a gene; V was cut back by 2 bases and J by 7 bases. The germline V gene has CDR1 SQVTM and CDR2 ANQGSEA.

The rearrangement links TRBV6-5 to TRBJ1-3; D is ambiguous. Deletions cut 6 bases from V and 4 bases from J, with 7 bases between. CDR1 is MNHEY and CDR2 is SVGAGI in the germline V gene. The CDR3 contains 12 residues. CDR3 nucleotide sequence: TGTGCCAGCAGGACACAGGGAAACACCATATATTTT. This translates into CASRTQGNTIYF.

The rearrangement uses TRBV6-1 and TRBJ1-5; 8 bases map to TRBD1. V dropped 3 bases and J dropped 6; count of bases not matched to a gene: 4. This CDR3 spans 14 amino acids. Germline-derived CDR1 and CDR2 are MNHNS and SASEGT. The CDR3 DNA follows: TGTGCCAGCAGTGACGACAGGGGACGTCAGCCCCAGCATTTT. Protein product: CASSDDRGRQPQHF.

This clone was observed once. This sample includes further DNA sequences coding for the same CDR3. The chain is built from TRBV5-6 and TRBJ1-1; D is ambiguous. V was cut by 5 bases and J by 1 base, with 9 bases left in between. CDR1 and CDR2 (germline): SGHDT, YYEEEE. The CDR3 is 13 residues long. In DNA form, the CDR3 reads TGTGCCAGCAGACCGACGGGGAACACTGAAGCTTTCTTT. Its protein product is CASRPTGNTEAFF.

The DNA for the CDR3 is TGCGCCAGCAGCCAATGGGGTACTAGCGGCTCCACAGATACGCAGTATTTT. Its protein is CASSQWGTSGSTDTQYF. This chain uses TRBV4-1 with TRBJ2-3, with TRBD2 matching 8 bases. The ends lost 2 bases at V and 2 bases at J; junction bases unmatched: 9. This CDR3 spans 17 amino acids. Germline lookup yields CDR1 MGHRA and CDR2 YSYEKL.

This clone was observed once. The CDR3 here is CASRFRVYNEQFF. The CDR3 DNA sequence: TGTGCCAGCAGATTCAGGGTCTACAATGAGCAGTTCTTC. V gene TRBV28 combines with J gene TRBJ2-1; a possible D gene is TRBD1 (5 bases). The germline V gene has CDR1 MDHEN and CDR2 SYDVKM. The CDR3 is 13 amino acids. Deletions cut 6 bases from V and 3 bases from J, with 9 bases between.

The CDR3 here is CASSFSGRTDTQYF. Here the CDR3 DNA reads TGTGCCAGCAGCTTTAGCGGGAGGACAGATACGCAGTATTTT. The chain is built from TRBV11-3 and TRBJ2-3, with 10 bases lining up with TRBD2. CDR3 size: 14 residues. Looked up from germline, CDR1 is SGHNT and CDR2 is YENEEA. The trim removed 3 bases at V and 3 bases at J, leaving 0 bases unmatched.